This T cell receptor (beta chain) was recorded in a study of cytomegalovirus exposure and HLA in healthy donors. The PCR had 60 Vbeta and 13 Jbeta primers. Libraries were prepared by immunoSEQ multiplex PCR; TCRdb keeps only in-frame clonotypes and omits some of them. The table has some 200,000 clones, around 79% seen once. The TCR sequence derives from a girl aged 2 to 10 in good health and CMV-seronegative. Sample: PBMCs.

The CDR3 here is CASSIGQFNQPQHF. The CDR3 coding sequence is TGTGCCAGTAGTATAGGACAGTTTAATCAGCCCCAGCATTTT. The chain couples TRBV19 to TRBJ1-5; maybe TRBD1 (5 bases). CDR1 and CDR2 from the germline V gene are LNHDA and SQIVND (reference sequence). Trimming took 1 base from V and 4 from J, leaving 8 bases between them. The CDR3 is 14 residues long.